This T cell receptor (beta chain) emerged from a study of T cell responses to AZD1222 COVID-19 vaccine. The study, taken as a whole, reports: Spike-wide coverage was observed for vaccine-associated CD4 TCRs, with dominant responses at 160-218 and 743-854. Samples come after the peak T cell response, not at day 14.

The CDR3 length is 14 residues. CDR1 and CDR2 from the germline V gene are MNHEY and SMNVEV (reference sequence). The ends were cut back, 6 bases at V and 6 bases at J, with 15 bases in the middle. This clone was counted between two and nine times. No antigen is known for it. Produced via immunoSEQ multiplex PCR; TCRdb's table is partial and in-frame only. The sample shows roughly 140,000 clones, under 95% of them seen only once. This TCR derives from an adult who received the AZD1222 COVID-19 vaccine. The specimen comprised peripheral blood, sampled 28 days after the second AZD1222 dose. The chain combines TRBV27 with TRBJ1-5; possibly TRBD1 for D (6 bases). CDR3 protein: CASSSRGGSQPQHF. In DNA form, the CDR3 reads TGTGCCAGCAGCTCAAGGGGGGGCAGTCAGCCCCAGCATTTT.